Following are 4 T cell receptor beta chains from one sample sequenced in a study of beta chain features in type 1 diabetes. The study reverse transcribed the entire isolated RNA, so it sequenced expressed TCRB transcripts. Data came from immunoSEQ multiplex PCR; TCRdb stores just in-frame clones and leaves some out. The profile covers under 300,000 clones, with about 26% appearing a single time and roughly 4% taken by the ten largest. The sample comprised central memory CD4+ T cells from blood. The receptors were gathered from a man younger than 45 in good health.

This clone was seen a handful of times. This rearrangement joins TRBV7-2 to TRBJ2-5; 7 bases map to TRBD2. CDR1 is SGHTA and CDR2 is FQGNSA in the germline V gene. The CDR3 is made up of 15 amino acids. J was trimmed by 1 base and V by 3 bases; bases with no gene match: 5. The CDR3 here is CASSFVLAAQETQYF. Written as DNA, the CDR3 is TGTGCCAGCAGCTTCGTCCTAGCGGCCCAAGAGACCCAGTACTTC.

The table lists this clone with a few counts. CDR3 region: CASSRGGGNIQYF. The CDR3 DNA sequence: TGTGCCAGCAGCCGCGGCGGGGGGAACATTCAGTACTTC. The chain has TRBV28 and TRBJ2-4, with 8 bases lining up with TRBD2. CDR1 MDHEN and CDR2 SYDVKM come from the germline V gene. CDR3 size: 13 residues. V shed 6 bases, J shed 7 bases, and the junction held 5 bases outside the gene matches.

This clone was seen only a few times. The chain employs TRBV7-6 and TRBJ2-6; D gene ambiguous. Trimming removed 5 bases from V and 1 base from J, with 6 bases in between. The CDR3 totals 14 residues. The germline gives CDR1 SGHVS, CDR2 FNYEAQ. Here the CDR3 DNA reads TGTGCCAGCAGCCAGCAGTCTGGGGCCAACGTCCTGACTTTC. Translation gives CASSQQSGANVLTF.

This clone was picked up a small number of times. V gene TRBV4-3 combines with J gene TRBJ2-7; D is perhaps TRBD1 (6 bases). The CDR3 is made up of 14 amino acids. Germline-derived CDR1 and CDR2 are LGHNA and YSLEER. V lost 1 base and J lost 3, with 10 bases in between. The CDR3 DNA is TGCGCCAGCAGCCAAGGTCAGGGGAGCTACGAGCAGTACTTC. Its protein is CASSQGQGSYEQYF.